This TCR beta chain originates from a study of regulatory T cells in long-lasting Graves disease. At the level of the study: It was over 5 years of antithyroid drugs, with positive TSH receptor antibodies, that meant persistent Graves' disease.

The CDR3 runs 15 residues. Germline CDR1 and CDR2: KGHSH and LQKENI. Trimming pared 3 bases from V and 7 bases from J, leaving 16 bases between. Time point noted: persistent/refractory GD, antithyroid drugs over 5 years with positive TRAb. There was RNA extracted from PBMCs, and the TCR library was made from it. This clonotype was observed a handful of times. The antigen remains unidentified. Overall study results and limits: More public clonotypes were shared by persistent patients (about 2,700) than by new patients (roughly 1,000).

With iRepertoire HTBI primers and Arm-PCR of CDR3 regions, TCR beta libraries were built. TCRdb reprocessed the multiplex PCR reads via MiXCR and lists one record per CDR3 protein. In the table there are 350,000 to 450,000 distinct CDR3 sequences, 20% to 25% of which are singletons. Sequencing used peripheral blood mononuclear cells (PBMCs), obtained when the disease was refractory, from a patient treated with antithyroid drugs. The chain carries TRBV18 and TRBJ2-4, with no clear D. This sequence originates from a female donor with Graves disease. CDR3 coding DNA: TGTGCCAGCTCACCCTGGGATAGAGATTCGAACATTCAGTACTTC. This sequence encodes CASSPWDRDSNIQYF.